This TCR beta chain is drawn from a study of T cell repertoires in cytomegalovirus infection (dated 2019 in TCRdb). As for the study more broadly: Donor HLA type was relevant to the analysis, because carriage of CMV infection together with the matching HLA type was indicated by public TCR beta signatures. General findings and caveats noted by the study authors: In both this cohort and an independent cohort of more than 350 donors, the cumulative frequency of public TCR beta family members distinguished carriers of CMV infection plus the relevant HLA type. The ex vivo response was dominated by HLA-C-restricted CMV-specific TCR beta clonotypes, which also provided the single most frequent clonotype in two of eight donors.

As encoded in the germline V gene, CDR1 is KGHSH while CDR2 is LQKENI. The CDR3 starts with the cysteine, ends with the phenylalanine, and has 16 residues. Only the CDR3 region is kept as DNA, spanning 48 bases read in frame from base 1. Cut back by 3 bases and 2 bases, the V and J ends lie 17 bases apart. A note on this clonotype: Its cognate antigen has yet to be identified. There are no base qualities to consult, and no much larger clone falls within one base.

Sequenced on an Illumina HiSeq 1500. TCRdb handled the public reads itself, with Q25 trimming in fastp and clone calling in MiXCR, and kept productive beta chains. Each entry merges the rows of one CDR3 protein and shows their most common DNA and genes. This sample holds about 310,000 distinct CDR3 sequences; under 20% were observed only once. Approximately 12% of the sample belongs to the ten largest clones. The sample was PBMCs. The source of this sequence is a human donor in good health (CMV status not recorded). Some clones in this sample may be carry-over from other donors' samples. The chain joins TRBV18 to TRBJ2-7; the D assignment is uncertain and may be TRBD1 or TRBD2, with 5 bases supporting each. The CDR3 region: CASSPLVSGRPYEQYF. In nucleotide form, the sequence is TGTGCCAGCTCACCTCTCGTGTCAGGGAGACCCTACGAGCAGTACTTC.